These 30 T cell receptor beta chains share one sample of origin, sequenced in a study of T-cell reconstitution after alpha-beta-depleted transplantation in children. Unique molecular identifiers were incorporated when the TCRbeta library was constructed. TCRdb passed the PCR reads through MiXCR, listing each CDR3 protein once. The profile shows some 550,000 distinct CDR3 sequences, about 21% of them singletons. This specimen was PBMCs, mostly from graft donor cells, taken 360 days after TCRalphabeta/CD19-depleted stem cell transplant. The receptor source for this set is a boy less than two years old who had a stem cell transplant for acute myeloid leukemia, so the T cells may come from the graft donor.

This clonotype was counted between two and nine times. This rearrangement joins TRBV3-1 to TRBJ2-1; D is possibly TRBD1 (7 bases). CDR1 LGHDT and CDR2 YNNKEL come from the germline V gene (reference sequence). V lost 5 bases to trimming and J lost 3 bases, with 14 bases between them. The CDR3 covers 15 residues. Here the CDR3 DNA reads TGTGCCAGCAGCAACAGGGGAGGATACTACAATGAGCAGTTCTTC. This sequence encodes CASSNRGGYYNEQFF.

The CDR3 region is CSARADPGTVTFWSSYEQYV. CDR3 DNA: TGCAGTGCTAGAGCAGACCCCGGGACAGTAACCTTCTGGAGCTCCTACGAGCAGTACGTC. V is TRBV20-1 and J is TRBJ2-7; TRBD1 agrees at 7 bases. CDR1 DFQATT and CDR2 SNEGSKA come from the germline V gene (reference sequence). The CDR3 has 20 residues. J lost 0 bases, V lost 1 base, and 21 bases had no gene match.

The CDR3 is CASSLDGGWNSPLHF. The CDR3 coding sequence is TGTGCCAGCAGCTTAGACGGGGGCTGGAATTCACCCCTCCACTTT. The chain combines TRBV7-9 with TRBJ1-6; a weak D match, TRBD1 (6 bases). The length of the CDR3 is 15 residues. Trimming removed 1 base at V and 7 bases at J, with 11 bases between. The V gene's germline CDR1 is SEHNR and CDR2 FQNEAQ (reference sequence).

V usage is TRBV9 and J usage is TRBJ2-6; D assignment may be TRBD1 or TRBD2 (5 bases each). Germline V gene lookup returns CDR1 SGDLS and CDR2 YYNGEE. This CDR3 has 18 amino acids. V was cut by 0 bases and J by 0 bases, with 13 bases left in between. Here the CDR3 reads CASSVEDGAHSGANVLTF. As DNA, the CDR3 is TGTGCCAGCAGCGTAGAGGACGGGGCCCACTCTGGGGCCAACGTCCTGACTTTC.

V and J are TRBV6-2 or TRBV6-3 and TRBJ2-7, with a tentative D call TRBD2 (5 bases). V was pared by 5 bases and J by 6 bases, with 17 bases between. In germline, CDR1 is MNHEY, CDR2 SVGEGT. This CDR3 contains 14 residues. CDR3 region: CASSPGLVGGEQYF. DNA of the CDR3: TGTGCCAGCAGTCCCGGACTGGTCGGTGGCGAGCAGTACTTC.

This clonotype was picked up many times. The chain uses TRBV4-2 and TRBJ2-2; 12 bases align to TRBD2. The CDR3 covers 19 residues. Trimming cost V 2 bases and J 2 bases; bases outside gene matches: 9. The germline gives CDR1 LGHNA, CDR2 YNFKEQ. CDR3 nucleotide sequence: TGTGCCAGCAGCCAACCGACTAGCGGGGGTCTCACTAACACCGGGGAGCTGTTTTTT. Its protein is CASSQPTSGGLTNTGELFF.

The rearrangement joins TRBV15 to TRBJ2-2, with D perhaps TRBD1 (6 bases). Trimming removed 0 bases at V and 9 bases at J, with 11 bases between. The germline V gene has CDR1 LNHNV and CDR2 YYDKDF (reference sequence). The CDR3 runs 14 residues. The CDR3 region is CATSREIGTRELFF. CDR3 bases: TGTGCCACCAGCAGAGAAATAGGGACAAGGGAGCTGTTTTTT.

This clonotype was counted ten times or more. V and J are TRBV20-1 and TRBJ1-5, with unresolved D. This CDR3 is 13 amino acids long. Deletions cut 0 bases from V and 11 bases from J, with 14 bases between. The germline V gene has CDR1 DFQATT and CDR2 SNEGSKA (reference sequence). The CDR3 nucleotides read TGCAGTGCTAGAGACGGACCCTGGGGAGCCCAGCATTTT. It is translated as CSARDGPWGAQHF.

This clonotype was seen repeatedly, ten times or more. The chain has TRBV20-1 and TRBJ1-1; the D gene is possibly TRBD1 (6 bases). This CDR3 comprises 12 residues. The ends were cut back, 5 bases at V and 7 bases at J, with 14 bases in the middle. Germline CDR1 is DFQATT and CDR2 is SNEGSKA (reference sequence). This chain's CDR3 is CSARGGGLEAFF. The CDR3 region has the DNA TGCAGTGCTCGAGGCGGGGGCCTTGAAGCTTTCTTT.

The CDR3 DNA reads TGTGCCACCAGTGATTCGGACAGGGGGTTAACTGAAGCTTTCTTT. As protein: CATSDSDRGLTEAFF. The chain joins TRBV24-1 to TRBJ1-1; 10 positions match TRBD1. From germline, CDR1 is KGHDR and CDR2 SFDVKD. The CDR3 length is 15 residues. V shed 2 bases, J shed 5 bases, and the junction held 4 bases outside the gene matches.

This clonotype was seen many times. The chain recombines TRBV13 with TRBJ1-1; the D is unclear. Germline CDR1 PRHDT, CDR2 FYEKMQ (reference sequence). With 0 bases removed from V and 4 bases from J, the gap between germline ends came to 12 bases. The CDR3 totals 15 residues. The CDR3 loop is CASSLGGARFTEAFF. The CDR3 DNA follows: TGTGCCAGCAGCTTAGGGGGAGCGAGATTCACTGAAGCTTTCTTT.

This clonotype has a count of ten or more. This chain links TRBV29-1 with TRBJ2-7; perhaps TRBD2 as D (6 bases). The CDR3 has 13 amino acids. V lost 7 bases to trimming and J lost 6 bases, with 19 bases between them. Germline-derived CDR1 and CDR2 are SQVTM and ANQGSEA. The CDR3 protein is CSAGGLFKGEQYF. CDR3 in DNA: TGCAGCGCTGGCGGACTATTCAAGGGCGAGCAGTACTTC.

In this sample, this clonotype turned up many times. The chain combines TRBV29-1 with TRBJ1-2; no firm D call. V gave up 6 bases and J gave up 5 bases, with 7 bases separating them. This CDR3 contains 10 residues. Germline CDR1 and CDR2: SQVTM and ANQGSEA. The CDR3 DNA is TGCAGCGTATTATTGTATGGCTACACCTTC. This codes for CSVLLYGYTF.

CDR3 sequence: CAISGGQGRSYEQYV. As DNA, the CDR3 is TGTGCCATCAGTGGGGGACAGGGGCGCTCCTACGAGCAGTACGTC. This sequence joins TRBV10-3 and TRBJ2-7, with TRBD1 matching 10 bases. Germline CDR1 reads ENHRY; CDR2 reads SYGVKD. CDR3 length equals 15 residues. V lost 4 bases to trimming and J lost 0 bases; unmatched junction nucleotides: 3.

This clonotype was observed many times. The chain employs TRBV7-9 and TRBJ2-7; 8 positions agree with TRBD1. The ends lost 4 bases at V and 2 bases at J; junction bases unmatched: 7. CDR3 length equals 15 residues. Per germline, CDR1 SEHNR and CDR2 FQNEAQ (reference sequence). The CDR3 DNA follows: TGTGCCAGCAGCTCGCGGACAGGGTCCACCTACGAGCAGTACTTC. As protein: CASSSRTGSTYEQYF.

The rearrangement uses TRBV12-3 or TRBV12-4 and TRBJ2-1; 8 positions match TRBD1. This CDR3 contains 15 residues. Trimming removed 5 bases from V and 5 bases from J; junction bases left unmatched: 8. CDR3 region: CASSRTGFINNEQFF. CDR3 coding DNA: TGTGCCAGCAGTCGGACAGGGTTTATCAACAATGAGCAGTTCTTC.

At least ten counts were recorded for this clonotype. This chain connects TRBV4-3 to TRBJ2-1; no clear D. This CDR3 comprises 13 residues. V was trimmed by 1 base and J by 10 bases, leaving 11 bases between them. The germline V gene encodes CDR1 LGHNA and CDR2 YSLEER. For the CDR3, the DNA is TGCGCCAGCAGCCAAGTAGGGAAGTTAGAGCAGTTCTTC. Protein sequence: CASSQVGKLEQFF.

Turning to this clonotype: It may be a read error: a sequence one base away is much more abundant. The V gene is TRBV6-1, the J gene TRBJ2-3, with 7 positions matching TRBD1. V shed 10 bases and J 0 bases; nucleotides not matched to a gene: 25. This CDR3 region has 20 residues. Germline CDR1 reads MNHNS; CDR2 reads SASEGT. CDR3 region: CAIGSYGTDITDSSTDTQYF. The CDR3 coding sequence is TGTGCCATCGGTTCCTACGGGACAGACATAACCGACTCTAGCACAGATACGCAGTATTTT.

This clonotype was seen ten or more times. The rearrangement uses TRBV15 and TRBJ1-2; D remains unclear. There are 12 residues in the CDR3. Germline CDR1 and CDR2: LNHNV and YYDKDF (reference sequence). The V end lost 4 bases, the J end lost 3 bases, and 6 bases lay between the germline ends. The CDR3 nucleotides read TGTGCCACCAGCACACGGTACTATGGCTACACCTTC. This translates into CATSTRYYGYTF.

This clonotype was seen a handful of times. The chain employs TRBV20-1 and TRBJ1-2; 7 positions match TRBD1. This CDR3 spans 13 amino acids. CDR1 is DFQATT and CDR2 is SNEGSKA in the germline V gene (reference sequence). Trimming cost V 3 bases and J 3 bases; bases outside gene matches: 4. The CDR3 bases are TGCAGTGCTAGTCTAGACAGGGACTATGGCTACACCTTC. Its translation is CSASLDRDYGYTF.

In its sample, this clonotype was seen many times. V is TRBV7-2 and J is TRBJ2-4, with a weak D call TRBD1 (6 bases). The germline gives CDR1 SGHTA, CDR2 FQGNSA. This CDR3 region has 15 residues. The germline V and J ends were trimmed by 1 base and 4 bases, with 11 bases remaining between them. The CDR3 reads CASSLDVRGKNIQYF. CDR3 DNA: TGTGCCAGCAGCTTAGACGTCAGGGGTAAAAACATTCAGTACTTC. The full variable domain, completed using reference TRBV7-2 and TRBJ2-4, is GAGVSQSPSNKVTEKGKDVELRCDPISGHTALYWYRQSLGQGLEFLIYFQGNSAPDKSGLPSDRFSAERTGGSVSTLTIQRTQQEDSAVYLCASSLDVRGKNIQYFGAGTRLSVL.

V usage is TRBV7-2 and J usage is TRBJ2-5; D is unclear. V gave up 7 bases and J gave up 5 bases, with 14 bases separating them. The CDR3 has 13 residues. Germline V CDR1 and CDR2: SGHTA, FQGNSA. CDR3 sequence (DNA): TGTGCCAGCAACGCTCTGGTACTGGAGACCCAGTACTTC. Protein product: CASNALVLETQYF.

A few counts support this clonotype. The chain couples TRBV12-3 or TRBV12-4 to TRBJ2-2; D is uncertain. This CDR3 has 13 residues. Trimming shortened V by 6 bases and J by 5 bases, and 10 bases separated the two germline ends. CDR3 protein: CASSYTPTGELFF. CDR3 bases: TGTGCCAGCAGCTATACCCCTACCGGGGAGCTGTTTTTT.

This clonotype was observed at least ten times. The V gene is TRBV7-8, the J gene TRBJ2-7; a possible D gene is TRBD1 (6 bases). Trimming stripped 5 bases from V and 2 bases from J, with 22 bases between. Germline lookup yields CDR1 SGHVS and CDR2 FQNEAQ. The CDR3 extends over 17 amino acids. DNA for the CDR3: TGTGCCAGCAGCCCTACACCTCCTGGGACAAGAACCTACGAGCAGTACGTC. Its translation is CASSPTPPGTRTYEQYV.

This clonotype was observed a few times. The genes are TRBV24-1 and TRBJ2-1, with D possibly matching TRBD1 (7 bases). The CDR3 extends over 13 amino acids. The germline V and J ends were trimmed by 5 bases and 6 bases, with 10 bases remaining between them. Germline V gives CDR1 KGHDR, CDR2 SFDVKD. The CDR3: CATSAQGGNEQFF. For the CDR3, the DNA is TGTGCCACCAGTGCTCAGGGGGGCAATGAGCAGTTCTTC.

This clonotype was seen a handful of times. The rearrangement links TRBV29-1 to TRBJ1-1; the D gene is possibly TRBD1 (6 bases). Looked up from germline, CDR1 is SQVTM and CDR2 is ANQGSEA. This CDR3 has 12 amino acids. V gave up 5 bases and J gave up 5 bases, with 12 bases separating them. In nucleotides, the CDR3 is TGCAGCGTTCCCCCCAGGGGTACTGAAGCTTTCTTT. Protein: CSVPPRGTEAFF. Full variable domain (rest looked up from reference TRBV29-1 and TRBJ1-1): SAVISQKPSRDICQRGTSLTIQCQVDSQVTMMFWYRQQPGQSLTLIATANQGSEATYESGFVIDKFPISRPNLTFSTLTVSNMSPEDSSIYLCSVPPRGTEAFFGQGTRLTVV.

This clonotype has just one count. This chain connects TRBV27 to TRBJ2-1, with 12 bases lining up with TRBD2. Germline-derived CDR1 and CDR2 are MNHEY and SMNVEV (reference sequence). The CDR3 covers 15 residues. Germline trimming cut 5 bases from V and 5 bases from J; bases unmatched to any gene: 4. DNA of the CDR3: TGTGCCAGCAGTGTGACTAGCGGGGGTCACAATGAGCAGTTCTTC. Its protein product is CASSVTSGGHNEQFF.

This clonotype has just a few counts. Possible read error: a much larger clone is one base away. The chain links TRBV12-3 or TRBV12-4 to TRBJ1-1, with D unresolved. The CDR3 totals 11 residues. Trimming left V 6 bases short and J 4 bases short, with 6 bases between. CDR3 protein: CASRWGTEAFF. The CDR3 DNA sequence: TGTGCCAGCAGATGGGGCACTGAAGCTTTCTTT.

This clonotype has just a few counts. This may arise from a read error, as a much more abundant clone is one base away. The genes are TRBV7-9 and TRBJ2-3, with no clear D. V was clipped by 5 bases and J by 7 bases, with 4 bases between them. The CDR3 spans 10 residues. Germline assignment: CDR1 SEHNR and CDR2 FQNEAQ (reference sequence). CDR3 amino acids: CASSDYTQYF. The CDR3 DNA follows: TGTGCCAGCAGCGACTATACGCAGTATTTT.

This clonotype was seen more than once but under ten times. The V and J genes are TRBV12-3 or TRBV12-4 and TRBJ2-2, with 8 bases aligning to TRBD1. The CDR3 sequence is 14 residues long. The junction had 5 bases not matched to a gene; V was cut back by 5 bases and J by 6 bases. The DNA for the CDR3 is TGTGCCAGCAGTGGGGACAGGACCGCCGGGGAGCTGTTTTTT. Encoded protein: CASSGDRTAGELFF.